The TCR beta chain described here comes from a study of chemoradiotherapy in HPV16-positive cancers. Study-wide points: Candidate HPV-specific clones and E7-related TCR motifs grew in tumor during treatment.

Sequencing used immunoSEQ multiplex PCR; TCRdb keeps in-frame clones, though not all of them. The sample holds some 3,100 clones; approximately 86% are singletons and the top ten take 11%. Turning to this clone: The antigen remains unidentified.

Samples were taken several times over chemoradiotherapy. The ends were cut back, 2 bases at V and 4 bases at J, with 6 bases in the middle. The CDR3 contains 13 residues. CDR1 is MNHNY and CDR2 is SVGAGI in the germline V gene (reference sequence). The chain couples TRBV6-6 to TRBJ1-5; no definite D call. This sample comprised blood, obtained from a patient who underwent chemoradiotherapy. This receptor was obtained from a human donor with HPV-associated anogenital cancer. For the CDR3, the DNA is TGTGCCAGCAGTTACGGATTAAATCAGCCCCAGCATTTT. Protein: CASSYGLNQPQHF.